This T cell receptor (beta chain) was captured in a study of T cells after yellow fever vaccination. General observations from the study: Weaker, the secondary response had a peak occurring faster, on day 5 versus 15. In post-booster samples, most primary-vaccination clones reappeared (about 95% CD4, over 70% CD8).

Trimming took 3 bases from V and 3 from J; bases not matched to a gene: 7. Germline loops: CDR1 SGHTA, CDR2 FQGNSA. The CDR3 extends over 15 amino acids. A process of 5'RACE template switching, which added a universal primer site and UMIs, was used to make TCR cDNA. Using its own MiXCR run on the 5' RACE reads, TCRdb lists one record per CDR3 protein. The sample shows a few hundred thousand distinct CDR3 sequences, roughly 4.3% of them seen only once. This clonotype was detected only a few times. Its antigen remains unknown. This chain joins TRBV7-2 and TRBJ1-2, with 7 positions matching TRBD1. Specimen: PBMCs, collected 5 days after the yellow fever booster vaccination. This sequence was found in a man aged 18 to 30 who received the YFV17D yellow fever vaccine. The CDR3 DNA reads TGTGCCAGCAGCTTCGATCCACAGGGGCACTATGGCTACACCTTC. Protein: CASSFDPQGHYGYTF.